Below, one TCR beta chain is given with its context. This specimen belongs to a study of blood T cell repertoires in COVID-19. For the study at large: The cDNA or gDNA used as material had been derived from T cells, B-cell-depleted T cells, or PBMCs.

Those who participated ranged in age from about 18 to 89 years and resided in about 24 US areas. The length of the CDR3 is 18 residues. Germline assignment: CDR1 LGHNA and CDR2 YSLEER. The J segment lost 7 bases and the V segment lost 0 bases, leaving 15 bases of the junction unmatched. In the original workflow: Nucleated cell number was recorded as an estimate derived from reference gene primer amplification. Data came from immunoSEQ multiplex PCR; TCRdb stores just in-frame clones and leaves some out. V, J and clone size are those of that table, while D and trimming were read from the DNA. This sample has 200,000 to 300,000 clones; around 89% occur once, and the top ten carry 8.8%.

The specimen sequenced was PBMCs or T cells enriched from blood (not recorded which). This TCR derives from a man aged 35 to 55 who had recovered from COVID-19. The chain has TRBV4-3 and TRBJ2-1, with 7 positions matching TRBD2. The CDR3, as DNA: TGCGCCAGCAGCCAAGATGTGGTCGGGGGGAGCGTGGATAATGAGCAGTTCTTC. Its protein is CASSQDVVGGSVDNEQFF.